Following are 2 T cell receptor beta chains from one sample sequenced in a study of blood T cell repertoires in COVID-19. Some clones are missing from TCRdb's copy, which holds only in-frame ones; the method was immunoSEQ multiplex PCR. The table includes 85,000 to 100,000 clones, 70% to 80% detected once. Sequencing was performed on peripheral blood. These receptors were collected from a human donor in a cohort sampled during active COVID-19.

The chain has TRBV11-2 and TRBJ1-4, with 8 bases identical to TRBD1. The germline gives CDR1 SGHAT, CDR2 FQNNGV. The CDR3 contains 16 residues. V lost 2 bases, J lost 8 bases, and 10 bases stayed unmatched. The CDR3 nucleotides read TGTGCCAGCAGCTTAAGCCCCGGGCAGGGGGCAGAAAAACTGTTTTTT. Encoded protein: CASSLSPGQGAEKLFF.

J is TRBJ2-2 and V is TRBV19; 9 bases fit TRBD1. The CDR3 has 16 amino acids. Looked up from germline, CDR1 is LNHDA and CDR2 is SQIVND (reference sequence). Losses at the gene ends were 4 bases for V and 5 bases for J; bases not matched to a gene: 8. The CDR3 DNA reads as TGTGCCAGTAGTACTCGGACAGGGGTAGGAACCGGGGAGCTGTTTTTT. It encodes CASSTRTGVGTGELFF.